Shown below are 24 T cell receptor beta chains from a single sample sequenced in a study of blood T cell repertoires in COVID-19. Produced via immunoSEQ multiplex PCR; TCRdb's table is partial and in-frame only. The sample has 250,000 to 350,000 clones; 80% to 90% are singletons. The specimen was peripheral blood. These receptors all stem from a woman aged 45-59 years with COVID-19, enrolled during active disease.

The chain links TRBV18 to TRBJ2-5, with 7 positions matching TRBD1. V gave up 4 bases and J gave up 0 bases; unmatched junction bases: 14. Germline assignment: CDR1 KGHSH and CDR2 LQKENI. The CDR3 sequence is 18 residues long. CDR3 bases: TGTGCCAGCTCACGCAAAACAGGGGACAGCCCGTACCAAGAGACCCAGTACTTC. Translated, it gives CASSRKTGDSPYQETQYF.

The J gene is TRBJ1-1, the V gene TRBV7-6; D uncertain. V was cut by 1 base and J by 1 base, with 4 bases left in between. From germline, CDR1 is SGHVS and CDR2 FNYEAQ. This CDR3 is 13 amino acids long. The CDR3 reads CASSLGANTEAFF. CDR3 bases: TGTGCCAGCAGCTTAGGGGCGAACACTGAAGCTTTCTTT.

V is TRBV25-1 and J is TRBJ2-2; TRBD1 matches at 7 bases. Germline values: CDR1 MGHDK, CDR2 SYGVNS. V shed 3 bases, J shed 5 bases, and the junction held 9 bases outside the gene matches. CDR3 length equals 16 residues. CDR3 protein: CASSDPRQGITGELFF. CDR3 in DNA: TGTGCCAGCAGTGATCCGAGACAGGGAATTACCGGGGAGCTGTTTTTT.

The gene calls are TRBV24-1 and TRBJ2-7; 7 bases agree with TRBD1. The V gene's germline CDR1 is KGHDR and CDR2 SFDVKD. The CDR3 sequence is 18 residues long. The ends lost 9 bases at V and 0 bases at J; junction bases unmatched: 19. CDR3 DNA sequence: TGTGCCACCGCGAACGACTTTGACACAGGGGAAGACTCCTACGAGCAGTACTTC. This encodes CATANDFDTGEDSYEQYF.

This chain joins TRBV6-6 and TRBJ2-2, with D uncertain. Germline values: CDR1 MNHNY, CDR2 SVGAGI (reference sequence). This CDR3 is 13 amino acids long. V lost 0 bases and J lost 6, with 5 bases in between. The CDR3 nucleotides are TGTGCCAGCAGTTACTCCTCTCCCGGGGAGCTGTTTTTT. Its translation: CASSYSSPGELFF.

V is TRBV9 and J is TRBJ2-7; 13 bases are shared with TRBD2. Per germline, CDR1 SGDLS and CDR2 YYNGEE. V was clipped by 2 bases and J by 6 bases; unmatched bases: 5. This CDR3 is built from 15 residues. This CDR3 reads CASSVGLAGVPEQYF. The CDR3 DNA reads as TGTGCCAGCAGCGTTGGACTAGCGGGAGTTCCCGAGCAGTACTTC.

The rearrangement joins TRBV5-5 to TRBJ1-1; 7 nucleotides agree with TRBD1. CDR1 is SGHKS, CDR2 YYEKEE, per germline (reference sequence). With 5 bases clipped from V and 0 bases from J, the junction kept 10 bases outside the gene matches. This CDR3 has 16 amino acids. The CDR3 reads CASSYTPDRMNTEAFF. CDR3 coding DNA: TGTGCCAGCAGTTATACCCCGGACAGGATGAACACTGAAGCTTTCTTT.

The chain couples TRBV24-1 to TRBJ1-2; 9 positions agree with TRBD1. J was trimmed by 7 bases and V by 3 bases; bases with no gene match: 5. Germline assignment: CDR1 KGHDR and CDR2 SFDVKD. The CDR3 runs 14 residues. CDR3 nucleotides: TGTGCCACCAGTGATCCGGGACAGGGTTTTGGCTACACCTTC. Translating gives CATSDPGQGFGYTF.

Comments on this clone: The sample carries other DNA sequences with the same CDR3. The chain joins TRBV7-9 to TRBJ1-1; TRBD1 might be the D (5 bases). Germline V gene data show CDR1 as SEHNR and CDR2 as FQNEAQ (reference sequence). Between the trimmed V and J ends, which lost 4 bases and 2 bases, there was a span of 8 bases. The CDR3 covers 13 residues. The CDR3 here is CASSSTVNTEAFF. In DNA, the CDR3 is TGTGCCAGCAGCTCGACAGTTAACACTGAAGCTTTCTTT. Using reference TRBV7-9 and TRBJ1-1 for the parts outside the CDR3, the full variable domain is DTGVSQNPRHKITKRGQNVTFRCDPISEHNRLYWYRQTLGQGPEFLTYFQNEAQLEKSRLLSDRFSAERPKGSFSTLEIQRTEQGDSAMYLCASSSTVNTEAFFGQGTRLTVV.

The genes are TRBV5-4 and TRBJ2-2; the match to TRBD2 covers 8 bases. The germline V gene has CDR1 SGHNT and CDR2 YYREEE (reference sequence). Unmatched junction bases numbered 14, after V lost 4 bases and J lost 6 bases. There are 17 residues in the CDR3. CDR3: CASSPVRSGSRAGELFF. The CDR3 nucleotides are TGTGCCAGCAGCCCGGTTAGGAGCGGGAGTCGAGCCGGGGAGCTGTTTTTT.

V gene TRBV6-2 or TRBV6-3 combines with J gene TRBJ1-1, with 9 bases matching TRBD1. The CDR3 consists of 14 residues. The germline V gene has CDR1 MNHEY and CDR2 SVGEGT. After removal of 2 bases from V and 4 bases from J, the junction contained 2 bases not matched to a gene. CDR3 loop: CASSYGQGITEAFF. For the CDR3, the DNA is TGTGCCAGCAGTTACGGACAGGGGATCACTGAAGCTTTCTTT.

This clone has just one count. V usage is TRBV27 and J usage is TRBJ1-6; 7 nucleotides agree with TRBD1. CDR1 is MNHEY and CDR2 is SMNVEV in the germline V gene (reference sequence). The CDR3 loop spans 15 amino acids. V trimming: 5 bases; J trimming: 6 bases; junction bases outside the gene matches: 7. Here the CDR3 reads CASSPRTGFNSPLHF. CDR3 sequence (DNA): TGTGCCAGCAGTCCACGGACAGGTTTTAATTCACCCCTCCACTTT.

The V and J genes are TRBV20-1 and TRBJ2-2, with D unclear. The germline V gene encodes CDR1 DFQATT and CDR2 SNEGSKA (reference sequence). V was cut by 4 bases and J by 5 bases, with 5 bases left in between. The CDR3 spans 11 residues. The chain's CDR3 is CSATRTGELFF. CDR3 sequence (DNA): TGCAGTGCTACCAGAACCGGGGAGCTGTTTTTT.

J is TRBJ2-1 and V is TRBV15; 10 bases are shared with TRBD2. V lost 3 bases to trimming and J lost 0 bases; unmatched junction nucleotides: 5. There are 17 residues in the CDR3. Germline values: CDR1 LNHNV, CDR2 YYDKDF (reference sequence). DNA for the CDR3: TGTGCCACCAGCAGTCCCATAGCGGGAGGCTCCTACAATGAGCAGTTCTTC. Translating it yields CATSSPIAGGSYNEQFF.

The genes are TRBV5-1 and TRBJ2-7; 9 positions match TRBD1. Germline CDR1 reads SGHRS; CDR2 reads YFSETQ. V dropped 0 bases and J dropped 6; count of bases not matched to a gene: 7. This CDR3 contains 15 residues. The CDR3 loop is CASSLEPGQGREQYF. Here the CDR3 DNA reads TGCGCCAGCAGCTTGGAACCGGGACAGGGCCGCGAGCAGTACTTC.

This clone has a handful of counts. The chain couples TRBV6-4 to TRBJ2-3; 10 bases align to TRBD2. Germline lookup yields CDR1 MRHNA and CDR2 SNTAGT. V lost 6 bases to trimming and J lost 3 bases; unmatched junction nucleotides: 3. This CDR3 region has 14 residues. The CDR3: CASSLAGETDTQYF. CDR3 coding DNA: TGTGCCAGCAGCCTAGCGGGAGAGACAGATACGCAGTATTTT.

The chain recombines TRBV6-5 with TRBJ2-7; 10 bases agree with TRBD1. This CDR3 region has 15 residues. After removal of 6 bases from V and 4 bases from J, the junction contained 9 bases not matched to a gene. Per the germline V gene, CDR1 is MNHEY and CDR2 is SVGAGI. The DNA of the CDR3 is TGTGCCAGCAGCCAACGGACAGGGGGACAGTACGAGCAGTACTTC. This gives the protein CASSQRTGGQYEQYF.

The CDR3 DNA reads TGTGCTAGTGGATCTGGCCGGACAGGGATCACCGGGGAGCTGTTTTTT. This sequence encodes CASGSGRTGITGELFF. The chain couples TRBV12-5 to TRBJ2-2; 8 positions match TRBD1. Germline CDR1 and CDR2: LGHNT and FRNRAP. This CDR3 spans 16 amino acids. With 6 bases clipped from V and 4 bases from J, the junction kept 10 bases outside the gene matches.

The chain uses TRBV5-4 and TRBJ1-1, with 9 bases matching TRBD1. The CDR3 runs 17 residues. Germline loops: CDR1 SGHNT, CDR2 YYREEE (reference sequence). The J segment lost 0 bases and the V segment lost 4 bases, leaving 10 bases of the junction unmatched. The CDR3 sequence is CASSPVRTGVMNTEAFF. CDR3 bases: TGTGCCAGCAGCCCCGTAAGGACAGGGGTTATGAACACTGAAGCTTTCTTT. The whole variable domain, remainder taken from reference TRBV5-4 and TRBJ1-1, is ETGVTQSPTHLIKTRGQQVTLRCSSQSGHNTVSWYQQALGQGPQFIFQYYREEENGRGNFPPRFSGLQFPNYSSELNVNALELDDSALYLCASSPVRTGVMNTEAFFGQGTRLTVV.

The chain uses TRBV30 and TRBJ2-3; possible D gene TRBD2, 5 bases. Germline CDR1 reads GTSNPN; CDR2 reads SVGIG (reference sequence). V lost 5 bases and J 0 bases, leaving 12 bases between the germline ends. This CDR3 is 14 amino acids long. In DNA, the CDR3 is TGTGCCTGGGAACGGGGTTCTAGCACAGATACGCAGTATTTT. Its translation is CAWERGSSTDTQYF.

This chain connects TRBV7-3 to TRBJ2-7; D perhaps matches TRBD2 (5 bases). The CDR3 runs 14 residues. V was shortened by 3 bases and J by 0 bases, with 9 bases between the two germline ends. The germline V gene has CDR1 SGHTA and CDR2 FQGTGA. In DNA form, the CDR3 reads TGTGCCAGCAGCTTGGATCGGGGCTCCTACGAGCAGTACTTC. Its protein product is CASSLDRGSYEQYF.

The chain couples TRBV29-1 to TRBJ2-1, with 9 bases aligning to TRBD1. Germline values: CDR1 SQVTM, CDR2 ANQGSEA. V dropped 6 bases and J dropped 5; count of bases not matched to a gene: 8. The CDR3 sequence is 14 residues long. DNA for the CDR3: TGCAGCGTGATTAGACAGGGGGGGCACAATGAGCAGTTCTTC. Residues: CSVIRQGGHNEQFF.

The chain combines TRBV5-6 with TRBJ2-3; 9 bases are a match to TRBD1. This CDR3 spans 15 amino acids. V lost 5 bases to trimming and J lost 4 bases; unmatched junction nucleotides: 8. Germline V lookup: CDR1 SGHDT, CDR2 YYEEEE. The DNA for the CDR3 is TGTGCCAGCAGTCCGGACAGGGGTTTCCCAGATACGCAGTATTTT. This translates into CASSPDRGFPDTQYF.

The genes are TRBV4-1 and TRBJ1-2; possible D gene TRBD1, 6 bases. Germline V CDR1 and CDR2: MGHRA, YSYEKL. The length of the CDR3 is 16 residues. The V end was cut by 0 bases, the J end by 0 bases, with 11 bases between. CDR3 DNA: TGCGCCAGCAGCCAAGATAGGACAGCCACTAACTATGGCTACACCTTC. Its protein product is CASSQDRTATNYGYTF.